This paragraph reports one T cell receptor beta chain. A single record per CDR3 protein comes from TCRdb applying MiXCR to the 5' RACE reads. The sample lists roughly 400,000 distinct CDR3 sequences; 18% were seen once. The sample belongs to a study of T cells after yellow fever vaccination. This CDR3 is built from 15 residues. V shed 3 bases, J shed 7 bases, and the junction held 7 bases outside the gene matches. Germline CDR1 is SGHTA and CDR2 is FQGNSA. The sample in question was PBMCs, obtained before the yellow fever booster vaccination. V is TRBV7-2 and J is TRBJ2-1; 9 bases map to TRBD1. The source of this sequence is a man in his late teens or twenties who received the YFV17D yellow fever vaccine. The CDR3 DNA follows: TGTGCCAGCAGCTTGTACCGGGACAGGGTAAATGAGCAGTTCTTC. This encodes CASSLYRDRVNEQFF.